This T cell receptor beta chain was identified in a study of shared clonotypes between healthy human individuals. Study summary: The donor pool was made up of two women and a few men aged 18 to 49.

Profiling relied on immunoSEQ multiplex PCR, and the TCRdb table lists in-frame clones only, not all of them. The repertoire holds hundreds of thousands of clones, with almost 95% as singletons. This CDR3 is 17 amino acids long. The V and J ends lost 3 bases and 5 bases respectively, with 19 bases between them. The germline V gene has CDR1 MNHNS and CDR2 SASEGT. Only CD45RO-negative cells positively selected for CCR7 counted as naive CD8 cells, so terminally differentiated effector memory CD45RA+ cells were excluded. Sequencing input: naive CD8+ T cells sorted from blood. This receptor was taken from a man aged 25-40 years in good health. The chain employs TRBV6-1 and TRBJ2-2; a weak D match, TRBD1 (7 bases). CDR3: CASSERLTGRLTGELFF. The CDR3 DNA reads TGTGCCAGCAGTGAGCGCCTGACAGGGAGGTTGACCGGGGAGCTGTTTTTT.